Listed here are 25 T cell receptor beta chains from one sample, sequenced in a study of cytomegalovirus exposure and HLA in healthy donors. PCR used 60 Vbeta primers and 13 Jbeta primers. Generated by immunoSEQ multiplex PCR, the TCRdb table keeps only in-frame clones and is missing some. The table gives about 150,000 clones; the top ten clones make up 2% to 2.5% of it. The material sequenced was PBMCs. The origin of the receptors is a man in his thirties or forties in good health and CMV-seronegative.

V usage is TRBV18 and J usage is TRBJ1-5, with 9 nucleotides matching TRBD1. Germline CDR1 is KGHSH and CDR2 is LQKENI. CDR3 length equals 17 residues. V lost 3 bases to trimming and J lost 6 bases; unmatched junction nucleotides: 12. The CDR3 DNA sequence: TGTGCCAGCTCACCCTCGGGCGGGACAGGGTCTCGTCAGCCCCAGCATTTT. It encodes CASSPSGGTGSRQPQHF. The full variable domain, its missing parts supplied by reference TRBV18 and TRBJ1-5, is NAGVMQNPRHLVRRRGQEARLRCSPMKGHSHVYWYRQLPEEGLKFMVYLQKENIIDESGMPKERFSAEFPKEGPSILRIQQVVRGDSAAYFCASSPSGGTGSRQPQHFGDGTRLSIL.

This chain joins TRBV11-3 and TRBJ2-7, with D possibly being TRBD2 (6 bases). Trimming took off 1 base at V and 0 bases at J, with 10 bases between the two ends. The CDR3 has 15 residues. Germline V gene lookup returns CDR1 SGHNT and CDR2 YENEEA. In DNA form, the CDR3 reads TGTGCCAGCAGCTTAGGGACTATCCACTCCTACGAGCAGTACTTC. Its protein product is CASSLGTIHSYEQYF.

The chain joins TRBV6-5 to TRBJ1-4, with 10 nucleotides matching TRBD1. With V trimmed by 2 bases and J by 7 bases, 4 bases remained unmatched. The CDR3 length is 15 residues. Germline-derived CDR1 and CDR2 are MNHEY and SVGAGI. The CDR3 DNA reads as TGTGCCAGCAGTTACAGTGGGGACAGGGGTGAAAAACTGTTTTTT. This sequence encodes CASSYSGDRGEKLFF.

The chain uses TRBV5-6 and TRBJ1-5, with unresolved D. Germline assignment: CDR1 SGHDT and CDR2 YYEEEE. The CDR3 runs 13 residues. V dropped 4 bases and J dropped 9 bases, with 14 bases sitting between them. The CDR3 loop is CASSPARGPPQHF. CDR3 nucleotide sequence: TGTGCCAGCAGCCCTGCCCGGGGTCCGCCCCAGCATTTT.

The genes are TRBV28 and TRBJ1-1, with 10 bases that match TRBD1. Germline-derived CDR1 and CDR2 are MDHEN and SYDVKM. V lost 5 bases, J lost 1 base, and 7 bases stayed unmatched. CDR3 length equals 16 residues. This CDR3 is CASSDRQGAGNTEAFF. The CDR3 DNA reads TGTGCCAGCAGTGATAGACAGGGGGCAGGGAACACTGAAGCTTTCTTT.

The rearrangement uses TRBV19 and TRBJ1-5; D is uncertain. Germline assignment: CDR1 LNHDA and CDR2 SQIVND (reference sequence). Trimming left V 1 base short and J 8 bases short, with 15 bases between. The CDR3 consists of 15 residues. Here the CDR3 reads CASSIGRQKREPQHF. The CDR3 DNA reads TGTGCCAGTAGTATAGGACGGCAAAAGAGGGAGCCCCAGCATTTT.

The CDR3 sequence is CAWVRAGGDTGELFF. As DNA, the CDR3 is TGTGCCTGGGTGCGGGCGGGAGGGGACACCGGGGAGCTGTTTTTT. This sequence joins TRBV30 and TRBJ2-2; the match to TRBD2 covers 9 bases. V lost 5 bases, J lost 3 bases, and 7 bases stayed unmatched. The CDR3 covers 15 residues. Per germline, CDR1 GTSNPN and CDR2 SVGIG (reference sequence).

The chain combines TRBV27 with TRBJ2-5; weak D call: TRBD1 (5 bases). Trimming took off 4 bases at V and 7 bases at J, with 7 bases between the two ends. The CDR3 runs 11 residues. The V gene's germline CDR1 is MNHEY and CDR2 SMNVEV (reference sequence). The CDR3: CASSSRGTQYF. In nucleotides, the CDR3 is TGTGCCAGCAGTTCAAGGGGGACCCAGTACTTC.

CDR3: CASSVDRTSGGQYF. Here the CDR3 DNA reads TGTGCCAGCAGCGTAGATAGGACTAGCGGGGGACAGTATTTT. The chain uses TRBV9 and TRBJ2-3; 13 bases are shared with TRBD2. Germline CDR1 SGDLS, CDR2 YYNGEE. V was pared by 0 bases and J by 12 bases, with 4 bases of the junction left unmatched. This CDR3 has 14 amino acids.

This chain uses TRBV18 with TRBJ2-7; D gene ambiguous. The CDR3 runs 14 residues. Per the germline V gene, CDR1 is KGHSH and CDR2 is LQKENI. V was cut by 0 bases and J by 3 bases, with 9 bases left in between. In DNA form, the CDR3 reads TGTGCCAGCTCACCACCGGCCCTAGTCTACGAGCAGTACTTC. It is translated as CASSPPALVYEQYF. Using reference TRBV18 and TRBJ2-7 for the parts outside the CDR3, the full variable domain is NAGVMQNPRHLVRRRGQEARLRCSPMKGHSHVYWYRQLPEEGLKFMVYLQKENIIDESGMPKERFSAEFPKEGPSILRIQQVVRGDSAAYFCASSPPALVYEQYFGPGTRLTVT.

V gene TRBV29-1 combines with J gene TRBJ2-3; D gene uncertain. The CDR3 is 14 residues long. The V gene lost 1 base and the J gene lost 5 bases, with 13 bases spanning the gap. Germline V gives CDR1 SQVTM, CDR2 ANQGSEA. Here the CDR3 DNA reads TGCAGCGTTGAAGCCGGAGCCTTCGGAGATACGCAGTATTTT. It is translated as CSVEAGAFGDTQYF.

The chain is built from TRBV19 and TRBJ1-1, with 7 bases fitting TRBD1. The germline V gene has CDR1 LNHDA and CDR2 SQIVND (reference sequence). There are 15 residues in the CDR3. Trimming removed 4 bases from V and 4 bases from J; junction bases left unmatched: 9. CDR3 sequence: CASSTTGQGGTEAFF. The CDR3 bases are TGTGCCAGTAGTACGACAGGGCAAGGGGGCACTGAAGCTTTCTTT.

V usage is TRBV11-2 and J usage is TRBJ2-4, with no clear D. This CDR3 is 18 amino acids long. Germline V gene data show CDR1 as SGHAT and CDR2 as FQNNGV. V was clipped by 1 base and J by 0 bases, with 16 bases between them. DNA for the CDR3: TGTGCCAGCAGCTTAGGAGTAGAGCCACCTCTAGCCAAAAACATTCAGTACTTC. It codes for CASSLGVEPPLAKNIQYF. Supplemented by reference TRBV11-2 and TRBJ2-4, the full variable domain reads EAGVAQSPRYKIIEKRQSVAFWCNPISGHATLYWYQQILGQGPKLLIQFQNNGVVDDSQLPKDRFSAERLKGVDSTLKIQPAKLEDSAVYLCASSLGVEPPLAKNIQYFGAGTRLSVL.

The gene calls are TRBV23-1 and TRBJ2-6, with D maybe TRBD2 (6 bases). TRBV23-1 is an ORF; its function is uncertain. This CDR3 has 16 amino acids. Trimming took off 4 bases at V and 0 bases at J, with 10 bases between the two ends. CDR3 amino acids: CASSRRVFSGANVLTF. DNA for the CDR3: TGCGCCAGCAGTCGGAGGGTGTTCTCTGGGGCCAACGTCCTGACTTTC.

V is TRBV11-2 and J is TRBJ1-1; no reliable D call. V lost 3 bases, J lost 8 bases, and 7 bases lay in between. The CDR3 contains 11 residues. The germline CDR1 and CDR2 sequences are SGHAT and FQNNGV. CDR3 coding DNA: TGTGCCAGCAGCTTGAACAGAGAAGCTTTCTTT. Translated, it gives CASSLNREAFF.

This chain uses TRBV2 with TRBJ1-2; D is possibly TRBD1 (6 bases). Between the trimmed V and J ends, which lost 6 bases and 3 bases, there was a span of 14 bases. This CDR3 has 14 residues. Germline CDR1 reads SNHLY; CDR2 reads FYNNEI. CDR3 nucleotide sequence: TGTGCCAGCAGCAAGGGGTCAGGGGACTATGGCTACACCTTC. Amino acid sequence: CASSKGSGDYGYTF.

The chain couples TRBV7-2 to TRBJ1-4, with D possibly matching TRBD1 (6 bases). V was clipped by 0 bases and J by 4 bases, with 15 bases between them. Germline CDR1 reads SGHTA; CDR2 reads FQGNSA. The CDR3 extends over 17 amino acids. The CDR3: CASSLARWTDFNEKLFF. The CDR3, as DNA: TGTGCCAGCAGCTTAGCCAGGTGGACAGACTTTAATGAAAAACTGTTTTTT.

CDR3 DNA sequence: TGCGCCAGCAGCCCCGGTGGGACAGGCGAGACCCAGTACTTC. It codes for CASSPGGTGETQYF. This rearrangement joins TRBV5-1 to TRBJ2-5; 8 nucleotides match TRBD1. Germline V gene data show CDR1 as SGHRS and CDR2 as YFSETQ. V trimming: 4 bases; J trimming: 5 bases; junction bases outside the gene matches: 7. This CDR3 comprises 14 residues. Drawing the rest from reference TRBV5-1 and TRBJ2-5, the complete variable domain is KAGVTQTPRYLIKTRGQQVTLSCSPISGHRSVSWYQQTPGQGLQFLFEYFSETQRNKGNFPGRFSGRQFSNSRSEMNVSTLELGDSALYLCASSPGGTGETQYFGPGTRLLVL.

V gene TRBV28 combines with J gene TRBJ1-4; 12 bases align to TRBD1. Germline CDR1 reads MDHEN; CDR2 reads SYDVKM. J lost 6 bases, V lost 6 bases, and 14 bases had no gene match. This CDR3 contains 18 residues. The CDR3 DNA is TGTGCCAGCAGCCCGACCGTTGGGACAGGGGGCTTTGATGAAAAACTGTTTTTT. It translates to CASSPTVGTGGFDEKLFF.

Comments on this clone: The germline gene is not matched at one end of the junction; a read error may be the cause. The chain joins TRBV6-1 to TRBJ2-7; a weak D match, TRBD1 (6 bases). CDR1 is MNHNS, CDR2 SASEGT, per germline. CDR3 length: 13 amino acids. CDR3 coding DNA: TGTGCCAGCAATGAACGGGACACCTACGAGCAGTACTTC. Protein: CASNERDTYEQYF.

This CDR3 is CASMPGLAREQYF. The CDR3 DNA sequence: TGTGCTAGTATGCCGGGACTAGCGCGCGAGCAGTACTTC. The chain employs TRBV12-5 and TRBJ2-7, with 10 positions matching TRBD2. Unmatched junction bases numbered 7, after V lost 8 bases and J lost 6 bases. The CDR3 runs 13 residues. Germline CDR1 is LGHNT and CDR2 is FRNRAP.

V gene TRBV5-6 combines with J gene TRBJ1-4; D is possibly TRBD1 (6 bases). The V gene's germline CDR1 is SGHDT and CDR2 YYEEEE. The CDR3 contains 15 residues. Trimming took 4 bases from V and 4 from J, leaving 14 bases between them. Here the CDR3 DNA reads TGTGCCAGCAGCCAACACACAGGGAATAATGAAAAACTGTTTTTT. It specifies CASSQHTGNNEKLFF.

The V and J genes are TRBV7-2 and TRBJ2-3, with D unresolved. V lost 5 bases to trimming and J lost 1 base, with 4 bases between them. The CDR3 is 12 residues long. Germline assignment: CDR1 SGHTA and CDR2 FQGNSA. Here the CDR3 DNA reads TGTGCCAGCAGCCTTCGCACAGATACGCAGTATTTT. It specifies CASSLRTDTQYF.

CDR3 region: CASSADRANTGELFF. The CDR3 nucleotides are TGTGCCAGCAGCGCTGACAGGGCGAACACCGGGGAGCTGTTTTTT. V gene TRBV7-9 combines with J gene TRBJ2-2, with TRBD1 identical over 7 bases. The CDR3 totals 15 residues. Germline CDR1 is SEHNR and CDR2 is FQNEAQ (reference sequence). The V segment lost 5 bases and the J segment 0 bases; nucleotides outside the gene matches: 3.

This chain joins TRBV13 and TRBJ2-3, with 8 bases fitting TRBD2. Germline V gene sequence: CDR1 PRHDT, CDR2 FYEKMQ (reference sequence). This CDR3 region has 15 residues. Germline trimming cut 5 bases from V and 5 bases from J; bases unmatched to any gene: 9. CDR3: CASSHLGLAGDTQYF. CDR3 nucleotides: TGTGCCAGCAGCCACCTCGGGCTAGCGGGAGATACGCAGTATTTT.